What follows are 9 T cell receptor beta chains derived from one specimen sequenced in a study of cytomegalovirus exposure and HLA in healthy donors. In the PCR, 60 Vbeta and 13 Jbeta primers were used. Profiled with immunoSEQ multiplex PCR; TCRdb holds only in-frame clones, not every one. The table lists some 150,000 clones. The sequencing input was PBMCs. The receptors stem from a woman between 18 and 29 years old in good health and CMV-seropositive.

As regards this clone: Other DNA sequences in the sample encode the same CDR3. The gene calls are TRBV5-1 and TRBJ2-7; TRBD1 matches at 7 bases. This CDR3 has 15 residues. The germline V gene has CDR1 SGHRS and CDR2 YFSETQ. The junction had 8 bases not matched to a gene; V was cut back by 2 bases and J by 3 bases. CDR3 loop: CASSFRRDSHYEQYF. The DNA for the CDR3 is TGCGCCAGCAGCTTCCGCCGGGACAGCCACTACGAGCAGTACTTC.

The gene calls are TRBV10-3 and TRBJ1-4; 8 positions agree with TRBD1. The ends lost 0 bases at V and 5 bases at J; junction bases unmatched: 2. Germline V lookup: CDR1 ENHRY, CDR2 SYGVKD. The CDR3 has 15 amino acids. Here the CDR3 reads CAISESDRENEKLFF. Written as DNA, the CDR3 is TGTGCCATCAGTGAGTCGGACAGGGAGAATGAAAAACTGTTTTTT.

The V gene is TRBV2, the J gene TRBJ1-2; TRBD1 aligns across 8 bases. Losses at the gene ends were 3 bases for V and 3 bases for J; bases not matched to a gene: 6. The CDR3 runs 15 residues. Germline CDR1 reads SNHLY; CDR2 reads FYNNEI. The CDR3 DNA is TGTGCCAGCAGTGAGGGACAGGCAGGGTACTATGGCTACACCTTC. This gives the protein CASSEGQAGYYGYTF.

V usage is TRBV5-1 and J usage is TRBJ2-3; 10 bases align to TRBD2. V shed 4 bases, J shed 4 bases, and the junction held 6 bases outside the gene matches. CDR1 and CDR2 from the germline V gene are SGHRS and YFSETQ. The CDR3 is made up of 15 amino acids. The DNA for the CDR3 is TGCGCCAGCAGCATTAGCGGGGGGAGGGCAGATACGCAGTATTTT. This encodes CASSISGGRADTQYF. Full variable domain (missing parts from reference TRBV5-1 and TRBJ2-3): KAGVTQTPRYLIKTRGQQVTLSCSPISGHRSVSWYQQTPGQGLQFLFEYFSETQRNKGNFPGRFSGRQFSNSRSEMNVSTLELGDSALYLCASSISGGRADTQYFGPGTRLTVL.

The chain joins TRBV7-2 to TRBJ1-3; 9 nucleotides match TRBD1. V shed 1 base and J 4 bases; nucleotides not matched to a gene: 2. This CDR3 has 15 amino acids. Per the germline V gene, CDR1 is SGHTA and CDR2 is FQGNSA. CDR3 in DNA: TGTGCCAGCAGCTTAGTTGGGACAGGGGGAAACACCATATATTTT. This gives the protein CASSLVGTGGNTIYF.

This chain uses TRBV4-2 with TRBJ2-2; TRBD2 matches at 10 bases. CDR3 length equals 16 residues. CDR1 is LGHNA, CDR2 YNFKEQ, per germline. Germline trimming cut 4 bases from V and 2 bases from J; bases unmatched to any gene: 4. This CDR3 is CASSPRTSGNTGELFF. The DNA of the CDR3 is TGTGCCAGCAGCCCCCGGACTAGCGGTAACACCGGGGAGCTGTTTTTT.

The chain joins TRBV10-3 to TRBJ2-1; D gene uncertain. Germline lookup yields CDR1 ENHRY and CDR2 SYGVKD. CDR3 length: 15 amino acids. V was pared by 3 bases and J by 12 bases, with 21 bases between. The CDR3 coding sequence is TGTGCCATCAGTGATGGCAACCTTAATTTCCGCGGGCAGTTCTTC. This encodes CAISDGNLNFRGQFF.

V is TRBV25-1 and J is TRBJ1-2, with D maybe TRBD1 (5 bases). The length of the CDR3 is 13 residues. Germline CDR1 reads MGHDK; CDR2 reads SYGVNS. V was pared by 5 bases and J by 6 bases, with 13 bases between. CDR3 sequence: CASSNSGQNGYTF. The DNA for the CDR3 is TGTGCCAGCAGTAACTCAGGGCAGAATGGCTACACCTTC.

Worth noting for this clone: At one of its ends the junction is not consistent with the germline gene, which may arise from a read error. The chain recombines TRBV7-7 with TRBJ2-5, with 9 bases identical to TRBD1. The germline CDR1 and CDR2 sequences are SSHAT and FNYEAQ (reference sequence). The CDR3 totals 15 residues. Written as DNA, the CDR3 is TGTGCTAGCAGCCCTGGGACAGGGTGGGGGGAGACCCAGTACTTC. Residues: CASSPGTGWGETQYF.